What follows are 7 T cell receptor beta chains derived from one specimen sequenced in a study of regulatory T cells in long-lasting Graves disease. Through Arm-PCR of CDR3 regions and iRepertoire HTBI primers, TCR beta libraries were built. TCRdb re-derived calls from the multiplex PCR reads in MiXCR, one entry per CDR3 protein. The sample lists 300,000 to 350,000 distinct CDR3 sequences, roughly 21% occurring once. As for time point: persistent/refractory GD, antithyroid drugs over 5 years with positive TRAb. TCR sequences were obtained from RNA taken from PBMCs. Sequences were derived from peripheral blood mononuclear cells (PBMCs), sampled when the disease was refractory, from a patient treated with antithyroid drugs. Every receptor here comes from a female donor with Graves disease.

In its sample, this clonotype was seen many times. The chain carries TRBV7-3 and TRBJ2-5; D might be TRBD1 or TRBD2, each matching 6 bases. V lost 1 base and J 9 bases, leaving 24 bases between the germline ends. CDR1 SGHTA and CDR2 FQGTGA come from the germline V gene. The CDR3 covers 17 residues. For the CDR3, the DNA is TGTGCCAGCAGCTTAATGGGCCCGGGGGCAGGGGATGGGGCCCAGTACTTC. The encoded protein is CASSLMGPGAGDGAQYF.

This clonotype was counted a few times. The chain has TRBV18 and TRBJ2-2; D ambiguous. V was pared by 2 bases and J by 6 bases, with 7 bases between. Germline CDR1 and CDR2: KGHSH and LQKENI. This CDR3 region has 13 residues. CDR3 region: CASSPGSAGELFF. CDR3 coding DNA: TGTGCCAGCTCACCAGGGTCGGCCGGGGAGCTGTTTTTT. The full variable domain, its missing parts supplied by reference TRBV18 and TRBJ2-2, is NAGVMQNPRHLVRRRGQEARLRCSPMKGHSHVYWYRQLPEEGLKFMVYLQKENIIDESGMPKERFSAEFPKEGPSILRIQQVVRGDSAAYFCASSPGSAGELFFGEGSRLTVL.

This clonotype was observed a handful of times. V is TRBV7-9 and J is TRBJ1-1; D is ambiguous. CDR3 length: 14 amino acids. Trimming pared 5 bases from V and 6 bases from J, leaving 16 bases between. Per germline, CDR1 SEHNR and CDR2 FQNEAQ (reference sequence). The CDR3 DNA reads TGTGCCAGCAGCACAAGGCAGATGGCGCCTGAAGCTTTCTTT. As protein: CASSTRQMAPEAFF.

The chain employs TRBV27 and TRBJ1-6, with D tentatively TRBD1 (6 bases). Germline V gene data show CDR1 as MNHEY and CDR2 as SMNVEV (reference sequence). The CDR3 spans 14 residues. Trimming pared 10 bases from V and 0 bases from J, leaving 10 bases between. Written as DNA, the CDR3 is TGTGCCACCGACAGGAGCTCCTATAATTCACCCCTCCACTTT. Residues: CATDRSSYNSPLHF.

Worth noting for this clonotype: This may arise from a read error, as a much more abundant clone is one base away. V is TRBV7-2 and J is TRBJ2-7; TRBD2 agrees at 7 bases. This CDR3 region has 15 residues. Germline loops: CDR1 SGHTA, CDR2 FQGNSA. CDR3 amino acids: CAGSLEGGEIYEQYF. The CDR3, as DNA: TGTGCCGGCAGCTTAGAGGGAGGGGAAATCTACGAGCAGTACTTC.

In this sample, this clonotype turned up many times. V is TRBV11-2 and J is TRBJ1-2; 7 bases align to TRBD1. The V and J ends lost 5 bases and 5 bases, in that order; junction bases with no gene match: 11. Germline CDR1 and CDR2: SGHAT and FQNNGV. This CDR3 is built from 15 residues. The DNA of the CDR3 is TGTGCCAGCAGCATTAGGACAGGCCCCCGATATGGCTACACCTTC. This gives the protein CASSIRTGPRYGYTF.

This clonotype was seen more than once but under ten times. CDR3 protein: CASSQAPGGDYGYTF. DNA for the CDR3: TGCGCCAGCAGCCAAGCACCAGGGGGCGACTATGGCTACACCTTC. The V gene is TRBV5-1, the J gene TRBJ1-2, with 8 bases lining up with TRBD1. The trim removed 4 bases at V and 3 bases at J, leaving 8 bases unmatched. There are 15 residues in the CDR3. Germline assignment: CDR1 SGHRS and CDR2 YFSETQ.